The 6 T cell receptor beta chains presented below share a single source sample, sequenced in a study of T-cell reconstitution after alpha-beta-depleted transplantation in children. Unique molecular identifiers were built into the TCRbeta library. In TCRdb, the PCR reads were re-called with MiXCR into one record per CDR3 protein. This sample carries 500,000 to 600,000 distinct CDR3 sequences, 25% to 30% of them seen once, and the ten largest clones take 30% to 40%. The sample in question was PBMCs, obtained before TCRalphabeta/CD19-depleted stem cell transplant. The receptors were gathered from a boy in the first two years of life with Wiskott-Aldrich syndrome, due to receive a stem cell transplant.

V gene TRBV20-1 combines with J gene TRBJ2-5; D not resolved. Between the trimmed V and J ends, which lost 3 bases and 2 bases, there was a span of 13 bases. The CDR3 is made up of 14 amino acids. Germline-derived CDR1 and CDR2 are DFQATT and SNEGSKA (reference sequence). The CDR3 DNA reads TGCAGTGCTAGCCATGTGGCCTCACAAGAGACCCAGTACTTC. Amino acid sequence: CSASHVASQETQYF.

This chain joins TRBV10-3 and TRBJ2-2, with TRBD1 matching 8 bases. The CDR3 extends over 14 amino acids. Germline-derived CDR1 and CDR2 are ENHRY and SYGVKD. Losses at the gene ends were 10 bases for V and 6 bases for J; bases not matched to a gene: 10. CDR3 DNA sequence: TGTGCCACCAAAACGACAGGGGTAGCCGGGGAGCTGTTTTTT. Translation: CATKTTGVAGELFF.

The gene calls are TRBV7-2 and TRBJ2-1; TRBD2 aligns across 7 bases. J lost 4 bases, V lost 5 bases, and 14 bases had no gene match. From germline, CDR1 is SGHTA and CDR2 FQGNSA. The CDR3 consists of 17 residues. CDR3 amino acids: CASSRGVAEDRYNEQFF. CDR3 coding DNA: TGTGCCAGCAGCCGGGGGGTAGCGGAGGACCGATACAATGAGCAGTTCTTC.

The chain recombines TRBV5-6 with TRBJ2-1; no firm D call. The V gene lost 0 bases and the J gene lost 6 bases, with 13 bases spanning the gap. The CDR3 runs 15 residues. The germline V gene has CDR1 SGHDT and CDR2 YYEEEE. CDR3 bases: TGTGCCAGCAGCTTGGCCTGGAAAGTTTCCAATGAGCAGTTCTTC. Protein product: CASSLAWKVSNEQFF.

V is TRBV5-1 and J is TRBJ1-1; D not certain. Trimming removed 3 bases from V and 5 bases from J, with 11 bases in between. There are 13 residues in the CDR3. Germline CDR1 is SGHRS and CDR2 is YFSETQ. The CDR3 coding sequence is TGCGCCAGCAGCTCAGAACTGGGTACTGAAGCTTTCTTT. Its protein is CASSSELGTEAFF.

This chain uses TRBV5-6 with TRBJ1-2, with TRBD1 matching 7 bases. Trimming took 2 bases from V and 3 from J; bases not matched to a gene: 7. This CDR3 is built from 15 residues. Germline loops: CDR1 SGHDT, CDR2 YYEEEE. The CDR3 loop is CASSFQQGSHYGYTF. CDR3 DNA: TGTGCCAGCAGCTTTCAACAGGGGTCACACTATGGCTACACCTTC.